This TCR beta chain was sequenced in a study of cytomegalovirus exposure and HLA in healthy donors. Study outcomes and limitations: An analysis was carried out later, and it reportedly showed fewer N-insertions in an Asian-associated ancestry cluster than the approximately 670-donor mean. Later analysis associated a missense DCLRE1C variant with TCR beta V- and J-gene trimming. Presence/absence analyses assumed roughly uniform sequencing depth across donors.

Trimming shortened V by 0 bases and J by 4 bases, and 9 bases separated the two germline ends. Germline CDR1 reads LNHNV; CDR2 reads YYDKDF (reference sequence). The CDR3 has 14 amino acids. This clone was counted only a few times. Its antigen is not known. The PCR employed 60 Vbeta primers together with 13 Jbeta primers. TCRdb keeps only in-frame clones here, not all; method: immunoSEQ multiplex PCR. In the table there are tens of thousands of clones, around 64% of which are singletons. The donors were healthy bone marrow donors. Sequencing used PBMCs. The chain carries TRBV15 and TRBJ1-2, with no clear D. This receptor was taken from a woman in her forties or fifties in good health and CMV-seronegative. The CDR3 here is CATSRDGSGYGYTF. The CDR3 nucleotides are TGTGCCACCAGCAGAGATGGGAGTGGCTATGGCTACACCTTC.